These T cell receptor beta chains were read from a single sample in a study of cytomegalovirus exposure and HLA in healthy donors. The assay was immunoSEQ multiplex PCR, and TCRdb's table has in-frame clones only and misses some. Of around 97,000 clones listed, around 61% were seen once; the top ten hold approximately 3.5%. Sequencing was performed on PBMCs. The receptors shown here come from a woman between 45 and 65 years old in good health and CMV-seronegative. The CDR3 runs from the conserved cysteine through the conserved F or W. Fields, in order: clone size, V gene, D gene, J gene, CDR3 protein, CDR3 DNA. A D gene is named only where the DNA matches it firmly. Only part of the rows carry a size: once, few, many, or a class if the clone is expanded.

size: NA
V: TRBV7-8
D: NA
J: TRBJ2-2
CDR3: CASFPRGRATGELFF
DNA: TGTGCCAGCTTCCCGAGAGGGCGGGCCACCGGGGAGCTGTTTTTT

size: NA
V: TRBV19
D: NA
J: TRBJ2-7
CDR3: CASSGGATYEQYF
DNA: TGTGCCAGTAGTGGCGGGGCAACCTACGAGCAGTACTTC

size: once
V: TRBV19
D: NA
J: TRBJ2-5
CDR3: CASSIEAAETQYF
DNA: TGTGCCAGTAGTATAGAGGCGGCAGAGACCCAGTACTTC

size: NA
V: TRBV2
D: NA
J: TRBJ1-1
CDR3: CASRAQVSAFF
DNA: TGTGCCAGCAGAGCTCAGGTCTCGGCTTTCTTT

size: NA
V: TRBV4-2
D: NA
J: TRBJ2-5
CDR3: CASSLVHLGNSQETQYF
DNA: TGTGCCAGCAGCCTCGTGCACCTCGGGAACTCACAAGAGACCCAGTACTTC

size: NA
V: TRBV18
D: TRBD2
J: TRBJ2-3
CDR3: CASSLGLADTDTQYF
DNA: TGTGCCAGCTCACTGGGACTAGCGGATACAGATACGCAGTATTTT

size: NA
V: TRBV15
D: TRBD1
J: TRBJ2-1
CDR3: CATKTGDFSNEQFF
DNA: TGTGCCACGAAAACAGGGGATTTTTCGAATGAGCAGTTCTTC

size: NA
V: TRBV9
D: NA
J: TRBJ1-2
CDR3: CASSPSGGGYGYTF
DNA: TGTGCCAGCAGTCCATCCGGGGGAGGCTATGGCTACACCTTC

size: NA
V: TRBV5-6
D: TRBD2
J: TRBJ2-5
CDR3: CASSSVLAGGRETQYF
DNA: TGTGCCAGCAGCTCTGTCCTAGCGGGAGGGCGGGAGACCCAGTACTTC

size: NA
V: TRBV7-2
D: NA
J: TRBJ2-2
CDR3: CASSLFLGDTGELFF
DNA: TGTGCCAGCAGCTTATTTCTAGGGGACACCGGGGAGCTGTTTTTT

size: NA
V: TRBV18
D: TRBD2
J: TRBJ2-1
CDR3: CASSRPGLANEQFF
DNA: TGTGCCAGCTCACGACCGGGACTAGCGAATGAGCAGTTCTTC

size: NA
V: TRBV12-5
D: NA
J: TRBJ2-7
CDR3: CASGLVLTEQYF
DNA: TGTGCTAGTGGTTTGGTACTTACCGAGCAGTACTTC

size: NA
V: TRBV2
D: NA
J: TRBJ2-7
CDR3: CASSGVGGYEQYF
DNA: TGTGCCAGCAGTGGGGTAGGCGGGTACGAGCAGTACTTC

size: NA
V: TRBV12-5
D: NA
J: TRBJ2-5
CDR3: CASGFSRETQYF
DNA: TGTGCTAGTGGTTTCTCTAGGGAGACCCAGTACTTC

size: few
V: TRBV9
D: TRBD1
J: TRBJ2-1
CDR3: CASSEEGQVFDEQFF
DNA: TGTGCCAGCAGCGAGGAGGGACAGGTTTTCGATGAGCAGTTCTTC

size: once
V: TRBV29-1
D: TRBD2
J: TRBJ2-2
CDR3: CSVGGRANTGELFF
DNA: TGCAGCGTTGGGGGGAGGGCGAACACCGGGGAGCTGTTTTTT

size: few
V: TRBV5-1
D: TRBD2
J: TRBJ2-5
CDR3: CASSLGGGQQETQYF
DNA: TGCGCCAGCAGCTTGGGCGGGGGGCAACAAGAGACCCAGTACTTC

size: few
V: TRBV19
D: TRBD1
J: TRBJ2-3
CDR3: CASSQTGGTDTQYF
DNA: TGTGCCAGTAGCCAGACAGGGGGCACAGATACGCAGTATTTT

size: NA
V: TRBV19
D: TRBD1
J: TRBJ2-5
CDR3: CASNHGQGRGETQYF
DNA: TGTGCCAGTAACCACGGACAGGGGCGAGGGGAGACCCAGTACTTC

size: NA
V: TRBV19
D: NA
J: TRBJ2-3
CDR3: CASTPTSTDTQYF
DNA: TGTGCCAGTACTCCGACTAGTACAGATACGCAGTATTTT

size: NA
V: TRBV5-4
D: NA
J: TRBJ2-7
CDR3: CASSTPTSLSYEQYF
DNA: TGTGCCAGCAGCACCCCCACTAGCTTATCCTACGAGCAGTACTTC

size: few
V: TRBV27
D: TRBD1
J: TRBJ1-2
CDR3: CASSLSGTGGGYTF
DNA: TGTGCCAGCAGTTTATCTGGGACAGGGGGTGGCTACACCTTC

size: NA
V: TRBV4-2
D: TRBD2
J: TRBJ2-7
CDR3: CASSQGGSGRVSGEQYF
DNA: TGTGCCAGCAGCCAAGGGGGTAGCGGGAGGGTTTCGGGCGAGCAGTACTTC

size: NA
V: TRBV10-1
D: NA
J: TRBJ2-7
CDR3: CASSDSGTREQYF
DNA: TGCGCCAGCAGTGACTCCGGGACAAGGGAGCAGTACTTC

size: once
V: TRBV5-1
D: NA
J: TRBJ1-5
CDR3: CASSLAGVGNQPQHF
DNA: TGCGCCAGCAGCTTGGCAGGGGTAGGCAATCAGCCCCAGCATTTT

size: NA
V: TRBV28
D: NA
J: TRBJ2-1
CDR3: CASRRRGNYNEQFF
DNA: TGTGCCAGCAGACGCAGGGGAAACTACAATGAGCAGTTCTTC

size: NA
V: TRBV6-5
D: NA
J: TRBJ2-3
CDR3: CASSYSYTDTQYF
DNA: TGTGCCAGCAGTTACTCGTATACAGATACGCAGTATTTT

size: NA
V: TRBV12-1
D: NA
J: TRBJ1-5
CDR3: CARHRRAQHF
DNA: TGTGCCAGACACAGGAGGGCCCAGCATTTT

size: few
V: TRBV5-1
D: TRBD1
J: TRBJ2-3
CDR3: CASSLAGQGEDTQYF
DNA: TGCGCCAGCAGCTTGGCAGGACAGGGGGAAGATACGCAGTATTTT

size: NA
V: TRBV7-9
D: TRBD2
J: TRBJ2-3
CDR3: CASSLAWSGGISDTQYF
DNA: TGTGCCAGCAGCTTAGCATGGTCGGGAGGAATTTCAGATACGCAGTATTTT

size: few
V: TRBV5-6
D: TRBD2
J: TRBJ2-7
CDR3: CASSLVGGGDYEQYF
DNA: TGTGCCAGCAGCTTGGTGGGCGGGGGGGACTACGAGCAGTACTTC

size: NA
V: TRBV19
D: NA
J: TRBJ1-5
CDR3: CASSMKGPQPQHF
DNA: TGTGCCAGTAGTATGAAGGGGCCTCAGCCCCAGCATTTT

size: NA
V: TRBV7-3
D: NA
J: TRBJ2-1
CDR3: CASSFLGLSSYNEQFF
DNA: TGTGCCAGCAGCTTCCTCGGTTTGAGCTCCTACAATGAGCAGTTCTTC

size: NA
V: TRBV6-5
D: NA
J: TRBJ1-3
CDR3: CASSYHGPGDTIYF
DNA: TGTGCCAGCAGTTACCACGGGCCCGGGGACACCATATATTTT

size: NA
V: TRBV2
D: NA
J: TRBJ2-5
CDR3: CASNREGETQYF
DNA: TGTGCCAGCAACAGGGAAGGGGAGACCCAGTACTTC

size: NA
V: TRBV7-2
D: TRBD1
J: TRBJ2-7
CDR3: CASNTGTVRAEQYF
DNA: TGTGCCAGCAACACCGGGACAGTGAGGGCCGAGCAGTACTTC

size: few
V: TRBV10-3
D: NA
J: TRBJ2-7
CDR3: CAISELSRTSYEQYF
DNA: TGTGCCATCAGTGAGTTAAGCAGGACTTCCTACGAGCAGTACTTC

size: few
V: TRBV2
D: TRBD2
J: TRBJ2-2
CDR3: CASSVSGSRTGELFF
DNA: TGTGCCAGCAGTGTTAGCGGGAGCCGAACCGGGGAGCTGTTTTTT

size: few
V: TRBV5-6
D: TRBD1
J: TRBJ1-5
CDR3: CASSLQGPSNQPQHF
DNA: TGTGCCAGCAGCTTACAGGGGCCCTCTAATCAGCCCCAGCATTTT

size: NA
V: TRBV2
D: NA
J: TRBJ2-4
CDR3: CASSEGAIHSAKNIQYF
DNA: TGTGCCAGCAGTGAAGGGGCGATTCACAGTGCCAAAAACATTCAGTACTTC

size: few
V: TRBV6-5
D: TRBD2
J: TRBJ2-7
CDR3: CASSRDYPYEQYF
DNA: TGTGCCAGCAGCCGGGACTATCCCTACGAGCAGTACTTC

size: once
V: TRBV5-1
D: NA
J: TRBJ1-1
CDR3: CASSLTRANTEAFF
DNA: TGCGCCAGCAGCTTGACCAGGGCGAACACTGAAGCTTTCTTT

size: NA
V: TRBV11-2
D: TRBD1
J: TRBJ1-1
CDR3: CASRSIRDRGPEAFF
DNA: TGTGCCAGCAGATCCATCCGGGACAGGGGCCCTGAAGCTTTCTTT

size: NA
V: TRBV6-5
D: TRBD1
J: TRBJ1-5
CDR3: CASRMTGRSNQPQHF
DNA: TGTGCCAGCAGAATGACAGGGCGTAGCAATCAGCCCCAGCATTTT

size: few
V: TRBV5-4
D: NA
J: TRBJ2-2
CDR3: CASSFDRTNTGELFF
DNA: TGTGCCAGCAGCTTCGACAGGACGAACACCGGGGAGCTGTTTTTT